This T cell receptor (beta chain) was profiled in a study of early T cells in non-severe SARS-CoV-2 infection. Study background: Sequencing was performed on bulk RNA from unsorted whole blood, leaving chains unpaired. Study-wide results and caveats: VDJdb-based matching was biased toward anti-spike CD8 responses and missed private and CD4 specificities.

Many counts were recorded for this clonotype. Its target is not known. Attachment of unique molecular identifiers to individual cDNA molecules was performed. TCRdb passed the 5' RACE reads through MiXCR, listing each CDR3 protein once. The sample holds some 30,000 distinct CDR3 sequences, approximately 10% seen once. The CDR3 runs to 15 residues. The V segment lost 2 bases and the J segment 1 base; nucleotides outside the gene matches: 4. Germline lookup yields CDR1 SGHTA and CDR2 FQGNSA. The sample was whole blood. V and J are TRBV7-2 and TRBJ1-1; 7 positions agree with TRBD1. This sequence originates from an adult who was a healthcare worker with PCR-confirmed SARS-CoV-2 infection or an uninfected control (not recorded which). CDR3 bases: TGTGCCAGCAGCTTAAGGCCAGGGGGGAACACTGAAGCTTTCTTT. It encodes CASSLRPGGNTEAFF.